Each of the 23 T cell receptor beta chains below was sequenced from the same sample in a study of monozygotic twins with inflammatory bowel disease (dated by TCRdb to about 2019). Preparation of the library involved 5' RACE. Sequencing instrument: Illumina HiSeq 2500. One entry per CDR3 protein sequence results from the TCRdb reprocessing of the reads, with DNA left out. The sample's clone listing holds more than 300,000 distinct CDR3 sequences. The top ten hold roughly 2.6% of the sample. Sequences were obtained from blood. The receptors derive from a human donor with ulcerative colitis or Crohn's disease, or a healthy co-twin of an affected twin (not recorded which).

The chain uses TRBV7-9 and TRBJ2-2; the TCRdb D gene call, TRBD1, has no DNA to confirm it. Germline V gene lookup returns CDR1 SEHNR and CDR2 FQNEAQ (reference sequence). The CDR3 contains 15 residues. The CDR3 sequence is CASSPTGTRTGELFF.

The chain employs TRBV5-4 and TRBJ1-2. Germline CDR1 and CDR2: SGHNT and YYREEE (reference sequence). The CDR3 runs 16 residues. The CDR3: CASSDEIVTKGNGYTF.

The CDR3: CASTPGRGGNQPQHF. V usage is TRBV2 and J usage is TRBJ1-5; TCRdb designates TRBD1, a call that cannot be tested without DNA. The CDR3 is 15 amino acids. CDR1 is SNHLY, CDR2 FYNNEI, per germline. Combining the CDR3 with reference TRBV2 and TRBJ1-5 gives the whole variable domain EPEVTQTPSHQVTQMGQEVILRCVPISNHLYFYWYRQILGQKVEFLVSFYNNEISEKSEIFDDQFSVERPDGSNFTLKIRSTKLEDSAMYFCASTPGRGGNQPQHFGDGTRLSIL.

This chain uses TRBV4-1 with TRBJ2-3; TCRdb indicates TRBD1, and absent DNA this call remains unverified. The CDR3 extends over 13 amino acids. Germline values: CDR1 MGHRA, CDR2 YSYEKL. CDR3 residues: CASSQEEAHTQYF.

CDR3 amino acids: CSANPRGAQETQYF. The chain combines TRBV20-1 with TRBJ2-5; the TCRdb call, TRBD1, lacks DNA for checking. Germline CDR1 and CDR2: DFQATT and SNEGSKA (reference sequence). This CDR3 is built from 14 residues.

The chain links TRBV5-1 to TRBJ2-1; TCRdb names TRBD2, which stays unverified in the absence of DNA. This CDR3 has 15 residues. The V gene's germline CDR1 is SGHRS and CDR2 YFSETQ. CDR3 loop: CASSLSAGTYNEQFF. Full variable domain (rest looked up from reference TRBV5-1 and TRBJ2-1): KAGVTQTPRYLIKTRGQQVTLSCSPISGHRSVSWYQQTPGQGLQFLFEYFSETQRNKGNFPGRFSGRQFSNSRSEMNVSTLELGDSALYLCASSLSAGTYNEQFFGPGTRLTVL.

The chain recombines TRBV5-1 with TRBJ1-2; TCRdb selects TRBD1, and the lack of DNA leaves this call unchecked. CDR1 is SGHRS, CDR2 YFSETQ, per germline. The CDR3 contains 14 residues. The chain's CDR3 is CASSLARGLAGYTF.

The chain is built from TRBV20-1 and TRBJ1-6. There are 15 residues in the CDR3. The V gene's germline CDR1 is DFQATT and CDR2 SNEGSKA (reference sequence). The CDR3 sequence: CSARAGSPVWSPLHF.

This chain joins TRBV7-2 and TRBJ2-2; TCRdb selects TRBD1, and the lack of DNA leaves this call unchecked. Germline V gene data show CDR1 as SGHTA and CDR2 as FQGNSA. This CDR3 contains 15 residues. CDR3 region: CASSLAGGGAGELFF.

The chain's CDR3 is CASSQDTFQETQYF. V is TRBV6-1 and J is TRBJ2-5; with no DNA, the TCRdb D assignment of TRBD1 cannot be verified. Germline CDR1 MNHNS, CDR2 SASEGT. CDR3 length: 14 residues.

This chain's CDR3 is CSAPGTEYYNEQFF. The chain carries TRBV20-1 and TRBJ2-1; TCRdb lists TRBD2, though no DNA is available to test this call. CDR1 and CDR2 from the germline V gene are DFQATT and SNEGSKA (reference sequence). The CDR3 runs to 14 residues.

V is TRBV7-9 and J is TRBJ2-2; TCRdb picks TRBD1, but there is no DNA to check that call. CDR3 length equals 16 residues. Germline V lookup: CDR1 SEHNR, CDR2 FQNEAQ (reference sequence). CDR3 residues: CASSLRVDRGPGELFF.

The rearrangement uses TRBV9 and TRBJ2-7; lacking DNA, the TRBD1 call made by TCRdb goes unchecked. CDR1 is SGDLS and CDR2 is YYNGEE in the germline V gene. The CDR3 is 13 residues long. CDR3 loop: CASSVITGDEQYF.

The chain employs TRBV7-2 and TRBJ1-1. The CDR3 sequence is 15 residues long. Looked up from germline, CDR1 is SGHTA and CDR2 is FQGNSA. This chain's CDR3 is CASSLGYQTNTEAFF.

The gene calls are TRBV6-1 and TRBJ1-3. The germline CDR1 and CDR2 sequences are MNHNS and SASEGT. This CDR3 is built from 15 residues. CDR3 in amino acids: CASRSQRSSGNTIYF.

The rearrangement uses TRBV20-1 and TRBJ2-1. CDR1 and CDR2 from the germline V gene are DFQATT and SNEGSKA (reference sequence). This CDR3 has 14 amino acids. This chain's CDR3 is CSAPAGFAYNEQFF.

The CDR3 here is CASSSGRGNTGELFF. The gene calls are TRBV6-5 and TRBJ2-2; the TCRdb D gene call, TRBD1, has no DNA to confirm it. The CDR3 extends over 15 amino acids. CDR1 MNHEY and CDR2 SVGAGI come from the germline V gene.

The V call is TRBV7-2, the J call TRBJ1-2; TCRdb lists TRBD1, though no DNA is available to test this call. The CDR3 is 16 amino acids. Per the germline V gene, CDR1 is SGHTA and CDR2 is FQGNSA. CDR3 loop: CASSGRQGLLDYGYTF.

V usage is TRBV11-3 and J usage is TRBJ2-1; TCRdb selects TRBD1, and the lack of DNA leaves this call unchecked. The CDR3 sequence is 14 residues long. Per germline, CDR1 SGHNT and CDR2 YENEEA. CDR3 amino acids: CASSFRGRYNEQFF.

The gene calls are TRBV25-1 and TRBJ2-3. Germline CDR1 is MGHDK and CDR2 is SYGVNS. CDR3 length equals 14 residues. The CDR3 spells CASSEYGGTDTQYF.

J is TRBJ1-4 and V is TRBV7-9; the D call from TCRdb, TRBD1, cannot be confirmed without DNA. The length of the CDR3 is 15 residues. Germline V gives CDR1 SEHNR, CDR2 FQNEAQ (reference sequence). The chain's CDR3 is CASSPGGTGGQKLFF.

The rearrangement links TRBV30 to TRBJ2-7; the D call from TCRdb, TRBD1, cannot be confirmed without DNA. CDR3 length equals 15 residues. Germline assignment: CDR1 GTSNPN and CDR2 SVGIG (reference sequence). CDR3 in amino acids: CAWSPQGTLSYEQYF.

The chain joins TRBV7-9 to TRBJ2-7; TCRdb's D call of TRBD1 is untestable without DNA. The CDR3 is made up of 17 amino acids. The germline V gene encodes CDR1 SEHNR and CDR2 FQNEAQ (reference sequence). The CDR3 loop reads CASSLEAGQGISYEQYF.